This T cell receptor (beta chain) was profiled in a study of shared clonotypes between healthy human individuals. As to this clone: As yet, its antigen is unknown.

The study's findings and limits: Richness estimates generally favored naive over memory subsets. Even with large depth, rarefaction showed that sorted-subset sequencing was incomplete. Represented genetic and exposure-history diversity was restricted by having few donors.

The ends were cut back, 6 bases at V and 2 bases at J, with 10 bases in the middle. The CDR3 has 13 amino acids. Germline assignment: CDR1 MNHNS and CDR2 SASEGT. In the original processing: Sequence data from immunoSEQ were junction-only and lacked quality scores; consequently, filtering differed. Sequencing was performed with immunoSEQ multiplex PCR; in TCRdb, only in-frame clones are kept and a portion is missing. The D gene and trimming were derived from the DNA, and the V and J assignments and clone size from that table. This table has 950,000 to 1,300,000 clones, about 80% appearing once. The source is a man between 18 and 29 years old in good health. The rearrangement joins TRBV6-1 to TRBJ1-1; D may be TRBD1 (6 bases). The sequencing sample was made of memory CD4+ T cells sorted from blood. Subset given: CD45RA-negative fraction. DNA of the CDR3: TGTGCCAGCAGGACAGGAGGAAACACTGAAGCTTTCTTT. Protein product: CASRTGGNTEAFF.